This T cell receptor beta chain was observed in a study of human T cells and chemical hapten exposure. The V end was cut by 6 bases, the J end by 7 bases, with 10 bases between. The length of the CDR3 is 12 residues. The germline V gene has CDR1 LGHNA and CDR2 YSLEER. The table lists this clonotype with many counts. Original processing notes: Sequenced samples showed a median of 95,638 TCRs each, with counts running from roughly 23,000 to 700,000. TCRdb independently ran MiXCR on the RACE reads; one entry per CDR3 protein. These V and J calls rely on TCRdb rather than the paper's analysis. The sample records about 340,000 distinct CDR3 sequences, roughly 6.9% being singletons. Time point described: patch test 1, 2 weeks after DPC sensitization. The treatment: therapeutic diphenylcyclopropenone sensitization with weekly scalp DPC. Each donor was an alopecia patient between 18 and 70 years of age who qualified for DPC.

This clonotype was sampled from a woman between 18 and 30 years old with alopecia areata. Some clones in this sample may be carry-over from other donors' samples. This material consisted of whole blood, taken in connection with sensitization to the hapten diphenylcyclopropenone (DPC). This chain connects TRBV4-3 to TRBJ2-1; a possible D gene is TRBD2 (6 bases). The CDR3 reads CASRGGGNEQFF. Written as DNA, the CDR3 is TGCGCCAGCAGAGGAGGAGGGAATGAGCAGTTCTTC.